This paragraph reports one T cell receptor beta chain. Its antigen is unidentified. Sequence data for DNA of cultured CD4+ T cells were generated by the Oncomine TCR Beta short-read assay. One entry per CDR3 protein results from TCRdb running MiXCR on the PCR reads. The sample has 8,400 or so distinct CDR3 sequences; around 70% are singletons. This sample was taken from a study of vaccination and CD4 T cells after COVID-19. Overall study context: Samples were taken after vaccination, a median of about 73 days after dose two, with a range of 14 to 241. Overlapping SARS-CoV-2, HCoV-NL63, HCoV-OC43 and HCoV-229E spike peptides were used to stimulate cells. Study-wide results and caveats: In median terms, SARS-CoV-2-reactive clonotypes went from about 20 to 38, a nonsignificant rise.

CDR3 size: 15 residues. Trimming pared 5 bases from V and 7 bases from J, leaving 15 bases between. Treatment denoted: approximately nine-day PBMC culture with coronavirus spike peptide pools or control peptides (ViraFEST assay). After being plated at around 1.8 million per well, PBMCs were cultured with about 10 IU/ml IL-2 and 10 ug/ml peptide pools. The genes are TRBV12-3 or TRBV12-4 and TRBJ1-6, with D possibly matching TRBD1 (5 bases). The TCR sequence derives from a human donor who had recovered from COVID-19. Sequencing was carried out using CD4+ T cells from blood, cultured in vitro. In nucleotides, the CDR3 is TGTGCCAGCAGTCCATGGGGAGGGGTGAATTCACCCCTCCACTTT. Encoded protein: CASSPWGGVNSPLHF.